Shown below are 20 T cell receptor beta chains from a single sample sequenced in a study of T cell clusters in autoimmune cytopenias (dated by TCRdb to between 2018 and 2021). For each sample, TRB amplification used roughly 270 ng of peripheral blood genomic DNA, equal to around 34,000 genome equivalents. The sequencer listed for this sample is Illumina MiSeq. Multiplex PCR with a touch-down protocol amplified TRB rearrangements, with the TRB-A and TRB-B primer pools combined in a single tube. TCRdb reprocessed the sequencing reads and holds a single record per CDR3 protein sequence, with no DNA. This specimen's table enumerates 7,000 to 8,000 distinct CDR3 sequences. The ten largest account for 4.5% to 5% of the sample. Input material: peripheral blood. These receptors were collected from a human donor with an autoimmune cytopenia or autoimmune hepatitis (not recorded which).

Its frequency marks this clonotype as medium-sized (0.01 to 0.1%). The chain recombines TRBV6-5 with TRBJ1-4. This CDR3 comprises 13 residues. Germline lookup yields CDR1 MNHEY and CDR2 SVGAGI. The CDR3 loop is CASSPQGERELFF.

The rearrangement joins TRBV6-1 to TRBJ2-5; there is no DNA to check the TCRdb D call of TRBD1. Per the germline V gene, CDR1 is MNHNS and CDR2 is SASEGT. There are 14 residues in the CDR3. The CDR3 is CASSDAQGAETQYF.

This clonotype shows up as medium-sized (0.01 to 0.1%) by frequency. The chain combines TRBV6-5 with TRBJ1-3; TCRdb proposes TRBD1, but this gene call is untestable without DNA. Germline values: CDR1 MNHEY, CDR2 SVGAGI. CDR3 length: 18 amino acids. Here the CDR3 reads CASSPSGTGGAAGNTIYF.

The chain combines TRBV5-1 with TRBJ1-1. The CDR3 loop spans 13 amino acids. Per germline, CDR1 SGHRS and CDR2 YFSETQ. The CDR3: CASSLVVNTEAFF.

The chain combines TRBV28 with TRBJ1-1; TCRdb calls TRBD1, which cannot be checked without DNA. The CDR3 extends over 14 amino acids. CDR1 MDHEN and CDR2 SYDVKM come from the germline V gene. CDR3: CASSITGYGTEAFF.

The chain joins TRBV6-5 to TRBJ2-5; TCRdb names TRBD1, which stays unverified in the absence of DNA. Germline assignment: CDR1 MNHEY and CDR2 SVGAGI. CDR3 length: 14 amino acids. This CDR3 is CASSYSTGGETQYF.

The chain recombines TRBV24-1 with TRBJ2-5; the TRBD1 assignment by TCRdb is unverifiable without DNA. The germline V gene encodes CDR1 KGHDR and CDR2 SFDVKD. This CDR3 comprises 14 residues. The CDR3 here is CATSDFDSQETQYF.

Judged by frequency, this clonotype is medium-sized. The V and J genes are TRBV6-6 and TRBJ1-1. CDR1 is MNHNY, CDR2 SVGAGI, per germline (reference sequence). The CDR3 is 13 residues long. The CDR3 reads CASSYEENTEAFF.

V gene TRBV20-1 combines with J gene TRBJ2-7; with no DNA, the TCRdb D assignment of TRBD2 cannot be verified. CDR3 length: 15 amino acids. Looked up from germline, CDR1 is DFQATT and CDR2 is SNEGSKA (reference sequence). The CDR3 here is CSARERTSGAYEQYF.

This chain links TRBV6-5 with TRBJ2-1; the TCRdb D gene call, TRBD2, has no DNA to confirm it. Germline lookup yields CDR1 MNHEY and CDR2 SVGAGI. The CDR3 covers 19 residues. The CDR3 here is CASSYSGTGGRGSYNEQFF.

This clonotype is identified as medium-sized from frequency. V usage is TRBV10-3 and J usage is TRBJ1-1; TCRdb returns TRBD1, unconfirmable since there is no DNA. This CDR3 has 14 amino acids. Germline V gives CDR1 ENHRY, CDR2 SYGVKD. The CDR3 loop reads CAISSGGGKTEAFF.

This clonotype is deemed medium-sized by its frequency. The J gene is TRBJ1-1, the V gene TRBV20-1; TCRdb returns TRBD1, unconfirmable since there is no DNA. The CDR3 runs 13 residues. CDR1 is DFQATT, CDR2 SNEGSKA, per germline (reference sequence). The CDR3: CSAGKTGYTEAFF.

The gene calls are TRBV5-1 and TRBJ1-5; the D gene TCRdb calls, TRBD1, cannot be checked with no DNA. This CDR3 is built from 17 residues. CDR1 and CDR2 (germline): SGHRS, YFSETQ. The CDR3 spells CARRPGTRADSNQPQHF.

The V and J genes are TRBV20-1 and TRBJ2-3; no DNA is available, so the TRBD1 call from TCRdb remains unchecked. The CDR3 is made up of 12 amino acids. The germline V gene has CDR1 DFQATT and CDR2 SNEGSKA (reference sequence). CDR3 protein: CSAPRRTDTQYF.

The V gene is TRBV5-4, the J gene TRBJ2-3; TCRdb selects TRBD2, and the lack of DNA leaves this call unchecked. The V gene's germline CDR1 is SGHNT and CDR2 YYREEE (reference sequence). The CDR3 spans 15 residues. The CDR3 is CASSPVAGRVDTQYF. Together with reference TRBV5-4 and TRBJ2-3, the CDR3 gives the full variable domain: ETGVTQSPTHLIKTRGQQVTLRCSSQSGHNTVSWYQQALGQGPQFIFQYYREEENGRGNFPPRFSGLQFPNYSSELNVNALELDDSALYLCASSPVAGRVDTQYFGPGTRLTVL.

Frequency places this clonotype as medium-sized. CDR3 amino acids: CASRQRGASYEQYF. This sequence joins TRBV27 and TRBJ2-7; TCRdb selects TRBD1, and the lack of DNA leaves this call unchecked. The CDR3 runs to 14 residues. CDR1 is MNHEY, CDR2 SMNVEV, per germline (reference sequence).

The chain employs TRBV6-6 and TRBJ2-3; TCRdb selects TRBD2, and the lack of DNA leaves this call unchecked. Germline CDR1 MNHNY, CDR2 SVGAGI (reference sequence). This CDR3 contains 17 residues. The CDR3 spells CASSYPGLAGAVDTQYF.

This sequence joins TRBV4-2 and TRBJ2-7; TCRdb picks TRBD1, but there is no DNA to check that call. The CDR3 covers 15 residues. Germline V CDR1 and CDR2: LGHNA, YNFKEQ. The CDR3 reads CASSPQGQGVYEQYF.

V and J are TRBV14 and TRBJ1-1. The germline CDR1 and CDR2 sequences are SGHDN and FVKESK. The CDR3 covers 13 residues. This CDR3 reads CASSLRRNTEAFF.

This clonotype is called medium-sized (0.01 to 0.1%) based on its frequency. CDR3 loop: CASSSTGWKTGELFF. V is TRBV19 and J is TRBJ2-2; TCRdb outputs TRBD1, but without DNA this stays unchecked. CDR1 is LNHDA, CDR2 SQIVND, per germline (reference sequence). This CDR3 is 15 amino acids long.